These 2 T cell receptor beta chains were sequenced from one sample in a study of T cell responses to AZD1222 COVID-19 vaccine. Measured with immunoSEQ multiplex PCR; TCRdb has only the in-frame clones, and not every one. Among more than 75,000 clones listed, under 95% were seen once. This specimen consisted of peripheral blood, obtained 28 days after the second AZD1222 dose. These receptors came from an adult who received the AZD1222 COVID-19 vaccine.

J is TRBJ2-3 and V is TRBV28; D may be TRBD1 (5 bases). This CDR3 spans 12 amino acids. Germline CDR1 and CDR2: MDHEN and SYDVKM. Trimming removed 11 bases at V and 4 bases at J, with 13 bases between. CDR3 loop: CAAKGPSDTQYF. Written as DNA, the CDR3 is TGTGCCGCCAAGGGGCCCTCAGATACGCAGTATTTT.

The chain combines TRBV28 with TRBJ2-7, with 7 bases identical to TRBD1. The CDR3 loop spans 15 amino acids. CDR1 MDHEN and CDR2 SYDVKM come from the germline V gene. The J segment lost 0 bases and the V segment lost 6 bases, leaving 8 bases of the junction unmatched. The CDR3 is CASSLWGQSSYEQYF. DNA of the CDR3: TGTGCCAGCAGCCTTTGGGGACAGAGCTCCTACGAGCAGTACTTC.